What follows are 9 T cell receptor beta chains derived from one specimen sequenced in a study of prognosis after radiotherapy for stage I lung cancer. Researchers used two-round multiplex PCR to amplify TCR beta CDR3 starting from genomic DNA. Round-one PCR had primers specific to each TRBV and TRBJ gene. TCRdb called the multiplex PCR reads again in MiXCR, with one record for every CDR3 protein. The table has around 16,000 distinct CDR3 sequences, over 40% seen once. The sequencing used PBMCs, collected before or after stereotactic body radiation therapy (not recorded which). The receptors shown here come from a donor over 45 with non-small cell lung cancer.

The sample holds many counts of this clonotype. An end of the junction differs from the germline gene, which may be a read error. The V gene is TRBV12-3 or TRBV12-4, the J gene TRBJ1-6, with D maybe TRBD1 (5 bases). The CDR3 has 14 amino acids. CDR3 coding DNA: TGTGCCAGCAGCTTAGACAGAGCGGATTCACCCCTCCACTTT. Its translation: CASSLDRADSPLHF.

As for this clonotype: One base away lies a much larger clone, so this may be a sequencing read error. The gene calls are TRBV12-3 or TRBV12-4 and TRBJ1-4; 7 nucleotides line up with TRBD1. V lost 1 base and J lost 8; bases outside the gene matches: 10. The CDR3 loop spans 16 amino acids. The CDR3 coding sequence is TGTGCCAGCAGTTTAGATCTCGGGACAGCTCGAGAAAAACTGTTTTTT. Protein: CASSLDLGTAREKLFF.

The chain combines TRBV6-2 or TRBV6-3 with TRBJ2-7, with unresolved D. The V and J ends lost 7 bases and 4 bases respectively, with 11 bases between them. Germline V gene data show CDR1 as MNHEY and CDR2 as SVGEGT. The CDR3 contains 12 residues. The CDR3 region has the DNA TGTGCCAGCATGGGTGACGGGTACGAGCAGTACTTC. It specifies CASMGDGYEQYF.

This clonotype was detected many times. The chain has TRBV4-1 and TRBJ2-1; 9 bases agree with TRBD1. Germline assignment: CDR1 MGHRA and CDR2 YSYEKL. The CDR3 loop spans 17 amino acids. V lost 4 bases to trimming and J lost 0 bases; unmatched junction nucleotides: 7. CDR3 in amino acids: CASSPSGTGSSYNEQFF. CDR3 in DNA: TGCGCCAGCAGCCCCTCTGGGACAGGGAGCTCCTACAATGAGCAGTTCTTC.

In DNA form, the CDR3 reads TGTGCCAGCAGTACCCAAGTGGGGCCGATACCCCAAGGGTATGGCTACACCTTC. As protein: CASSTQVGPIPQGYGYTF. This chain joins TRBV28 and TRBJ1-2; maybe TRBD1 (5 bases). This CDR3 has 18 residues. V was trimmed by 5 bases and J by 5 bases, leaving 27 bases between them. Germline V gene sequence: CDR1 MDHEN, CDR2 SYDVKM.

This clonotype showed up many times. J is TRBJ2-1 and V is TRBV5-1; TRBD2 matches at 9 bases. The CDR3 extends over 16 amino acids. V lost 0 bases to trimming and J lost 2 bases; unmatched junction nucleotides: 3. Germline values: CDR1 SGHRS, CDR2 YFSETQ. The CDR3: CASSLDLAGAYNEQFF. Written as DNA, the CDR3 is TGCGCCAGCAGCTTGGATTTAGCGGGGGCCTACAATGAGCAGTTCTTC.

This chain joins TRBV6-1 and TRBJ2-7; perhaps D is TRBD1 or TRBD2 (6 bases each). This CDR3 has 11 residues. V was trimmed by 8 bases and J by 6 bases, leaving 11 bases between them. Germline CDR1 and CDR2: MNHNS and SASEGT. CDR3 sequence reads: CASEGGGEQYF. The CDR3 nucleotides are TGTGCCAGCGAAGGAGGGGGCGAGCAGTACTTC.

In this sample, this clonotype turned up once. This likely reflects a read error, since a far larger clone is one base away. The chain has TRBV6-4 and TRBJ1-6; TRBD1 agrees at 8 bases. The V gene's germline CDR1 is MRHNA and CDR2 SNTAGT. The CDR3 is 16 amino acids. V was pared by 5 bases and J by 6 bases, with 9 bases of the junction left unmatched. CDR3 coding DNA: TGTGCCAGCAGTCACCTCGACAGGGGCGGTAATTCACCCCTCCACTTT. Protein: CASSHLDRGGNSPLHF.

With regard to this clonotype: The likely explanation is a read error, given a far larger clone one base away. The J gene is TRBJ2-1, the V gene TRBV6-8; tentatively, D is TRBD2 (6 bases). This CDR3 has 15 amino acids. V was pared by 2 bases and J by 6 bases, with 14 bases between. Looked up from germline, CDR1 is MNHGY and CDR2 is SAAAGT. The CDR3 protein is CASSYGLSVINEQFF. CDR3 in DNA: TGTGCCAGCAGTTACGGACTATCGGTCATCAATGAGCAGTTCTTC.